The TCR beta chain described here comes from a study of cytotoxic CD8 clonotypes in ibrutinib-treated CLL (dated by TCRdb to about 2021). Some background on the complete study: The cohort included some 14 treatment-naive and some twelve relapsed/refractory patients; under 18 were IGHV unmutated. Samples at response were collected after a median of about 12 months of treatment, with a range of roughly 6 to 40 months. Of the roughly 86 people in the trial, 25 to 30 had longitudinal samples available. On average, each sample yielded 255,043 productive templates and about 100,000 productive rearrangements. Responses were partial in around 25 patients and complete in 2; after median approximately 5.5 years follow-up, around 14 stayed in remission and some twelve progressed. Every remission and progressive disease sample was obtained while ibrutinib was still being received by the patients. Cryopreserved peripheral blood mononuclear cells were obtained before treatment, at response, and at either sustained remission or disease progression.

This specimen's time point label, per the study, means: roughly 25 months on ibrutinib. For TCR beta library preparation, roughly 2 micrograms of genomic DNA were isolated from cryopreserved PBMCs. Longitudinal blood samples from CLL patients on ibrutinib monotherapy underwent high-throughput TCR beta sequencing. The patients were enrolled in a single-center, open-label phase 2 trial of ibrutinib monotherapy. On a MiSeq, deep resolution sequencing aimed for a depth between 1 in 1 million and 1 in 200,000 T cells, with each clonotype covered 10x on average. TCR beta libraries were generated with the immunoSEQ hsTCRB Kit. In the paper's pipeline: The data were analyzed with ImmunoSEQ Analyzer and ImmunoSEQ Data Assistant, and V, D and J gene assignments followed IMGT definitions. Clonality, with values ranging from 0 to 1, was calculated as one minus the normalized Shannon entropy of productive rearrangement frequencies. Only overrepresented clonotypes making up at least 0.05% of the repertoire of each patient were included in the public clonotype analysis. Thirteen age-matched healthy donor repertoires from immuneACCESS served as clonality controls. Entries here come from immuneACCESS through TCRdb and include only in-frame sequences with V and J called. Some clones fail to appear in such tables; in the studies checked, an unresolved V gene covers under half of the shortfall, and the cause of the remainder is unknown. V and J calls and clone size are copied from that table; D and trimming were computed from the DNA. Across this sample there are about 160,000 clones, with roughly 80% seen only once. The ten top clones hold roughly 4.5% of the sample.

Sequences SNHLY (CDR1) and FYNNEI (CDR2) are obtained from the germline V gene. V and J are trimmed by 8 bases and 4 bases, and the gene matches miss 6 bases of the junction. Reading from cysteine to phenylalanine, the CDR3 counts 16 amino acids. This entry keeps only the CDR3 DNA: 48 bases, framed from base 1. Broad study findings and their caveats: Sampling times were not matched between patients in sustained remission and patients whose disease was progressing, and lymph node repertoires were not examined. Baseline clonality exceeded that of age-matched healthy donors and correlated strongly with circulating CD8+ T-cell counts. Public clonotypes were rare and either shrank or stayed stable during treatment, and the rise in clonality at ibrutinib response reflected expansion of private clonotypes. Clonality increased at ibrutinib response, stayed stable in sustained remission, and fell back toward baseline at progression.

Concerning this clone itself: It lacks a known antigen. Base qualities are missing; no much larger clone stands one base away.

Sample: PBMCs, taken after 24 months of ibrutinib treatment. This TCR was recovered from a human donor with chronic lymphocytic leukemia. The sequence joins TRBV2 to TRBJ2-2, and 14 bases in between align with TRBD2. CDR3 region: CASRGTSGRGTGELFF. The DNA reads as follows: TGTGCCAGCCGTGGGACTAGCGGGAGAGGCACCGGGGAGCTGTTTTTT. Reference TRBV2 and TRBJ2-2 proteins supply the regions before and after the CDR3; the full variable domain is: EPEVTQTPSHQVTQMGQEVILRCVPISNHLYFYWYRQILGQKVEFLVSFYNNEISEKSEIFDDQFSVERPDGSNFTLKIRSTKLEDSAMYFCASRGTSGRGTGELFFGEGSRLTVL.